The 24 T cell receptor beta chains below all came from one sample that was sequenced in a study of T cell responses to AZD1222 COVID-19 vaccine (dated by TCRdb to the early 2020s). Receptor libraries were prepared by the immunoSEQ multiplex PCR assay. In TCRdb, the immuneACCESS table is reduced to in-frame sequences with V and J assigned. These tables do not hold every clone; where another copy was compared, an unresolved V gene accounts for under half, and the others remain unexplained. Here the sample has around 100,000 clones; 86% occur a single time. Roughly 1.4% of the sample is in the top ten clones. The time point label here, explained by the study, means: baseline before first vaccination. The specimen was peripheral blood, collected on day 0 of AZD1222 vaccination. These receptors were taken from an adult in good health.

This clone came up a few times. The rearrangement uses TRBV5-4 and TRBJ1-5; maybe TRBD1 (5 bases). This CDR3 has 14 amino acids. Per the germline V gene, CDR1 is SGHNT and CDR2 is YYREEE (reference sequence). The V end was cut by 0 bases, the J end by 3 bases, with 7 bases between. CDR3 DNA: TGTGCCAGCAGCTTGGACAGGAACAATCAGCCCCAGCATTTT. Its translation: CASSLDRNNQPQHF. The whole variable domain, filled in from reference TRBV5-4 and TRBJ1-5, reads ETGVTQSPTHLIKTRGQQVTLRCSSQSGHNTVSWYQQALGQGPQFIFQYYREEENGRGNFPPRFSGLQFPNYSSELNVNALELDDSALYLCASSLDRNNQPQHFGDGTRLSIL.

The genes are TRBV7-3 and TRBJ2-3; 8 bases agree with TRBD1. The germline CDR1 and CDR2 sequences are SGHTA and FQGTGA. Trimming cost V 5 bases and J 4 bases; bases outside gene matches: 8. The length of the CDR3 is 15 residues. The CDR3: CASSHGQGRADTQYF. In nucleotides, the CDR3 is TGTGCCAGCAGCCACGGACAGGGTCGGGCAGATACGCAGTATTTT.

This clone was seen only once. CDR3 bases: TGCGCCAGCAGCTTGGAAGGGTCCGATTACTACGAGCAGTACTTC. It codes for CASSLEGSDYYEQYF. The rearrangement links TRBV5-1 to TRBJ2-7; D is unclear. V was shortened by 0 bases and J by 3 bases, with 13 bases between the two germline ends. The CDR3 runs 15 residues. Germline lookup yields CDR1 SGHRS and CDR2 YFSETQ.

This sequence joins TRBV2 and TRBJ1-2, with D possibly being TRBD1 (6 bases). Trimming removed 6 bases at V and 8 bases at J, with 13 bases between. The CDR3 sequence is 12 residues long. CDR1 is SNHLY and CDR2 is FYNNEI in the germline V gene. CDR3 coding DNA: TGTGCCAGCAGCCTGGGGGGCCGGGGCTACACCTTC. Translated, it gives CASSLGGRGYTF.

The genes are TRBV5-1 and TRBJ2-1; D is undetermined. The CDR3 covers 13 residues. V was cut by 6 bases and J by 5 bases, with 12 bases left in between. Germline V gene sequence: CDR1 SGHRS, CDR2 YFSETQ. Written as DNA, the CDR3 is TGCGCCAGCACCCTAATTACCAACAATGAGCAGTTCTTC. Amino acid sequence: CASTLITNNEQFF. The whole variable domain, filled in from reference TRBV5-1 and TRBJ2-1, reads KAGVTQTPRYLIKTRGQQVTLSCSPISGHRSVSWYQQTPGQGLQFLFEYFSETQRNKGNFPGRFSGRQFSNSRSEMNVSTLELGDSALYLCASTLITNNEQFFGPGTRLTVL.

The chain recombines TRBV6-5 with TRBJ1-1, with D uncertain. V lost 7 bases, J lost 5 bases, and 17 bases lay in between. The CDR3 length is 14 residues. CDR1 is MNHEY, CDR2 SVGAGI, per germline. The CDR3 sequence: CASTPDLAGTEAFF. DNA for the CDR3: TGTGCCAGCACCCCGGACTTGGCTGGGACTGAAGCTTTCTTT.

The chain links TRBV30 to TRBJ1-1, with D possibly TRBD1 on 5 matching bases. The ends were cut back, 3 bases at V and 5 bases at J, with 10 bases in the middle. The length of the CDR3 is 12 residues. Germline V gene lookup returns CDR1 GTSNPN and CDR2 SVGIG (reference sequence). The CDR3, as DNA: TGTGCCTGGAGCAGGGAAGGGACTGAAGCTTTCTTT. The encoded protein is CAWSREGTEAFF.

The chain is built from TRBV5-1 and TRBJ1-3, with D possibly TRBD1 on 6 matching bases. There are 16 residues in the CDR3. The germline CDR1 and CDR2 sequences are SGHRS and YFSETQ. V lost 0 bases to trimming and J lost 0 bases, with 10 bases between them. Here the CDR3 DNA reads TGCGCCAGCAGCTTGGACGGACAGTACTCTGGAAACACCATATATTTT. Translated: CASSLDGQYSGNTIYF.

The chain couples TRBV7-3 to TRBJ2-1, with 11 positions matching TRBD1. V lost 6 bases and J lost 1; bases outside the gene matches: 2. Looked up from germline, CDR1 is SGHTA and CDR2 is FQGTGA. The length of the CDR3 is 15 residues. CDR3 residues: CASSWDRGSYNEQFF. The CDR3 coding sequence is TGTGCCAGCAGTTGGGACAGGGGGTCCTACAATGAGCAGTTCTTC.

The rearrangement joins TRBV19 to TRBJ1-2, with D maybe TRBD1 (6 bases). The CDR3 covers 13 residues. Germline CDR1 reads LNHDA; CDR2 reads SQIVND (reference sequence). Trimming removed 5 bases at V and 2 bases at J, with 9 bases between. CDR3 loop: CASSPTGNYGYTF. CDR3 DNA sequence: TGTGCCAGTAGTCCAACAGGGAACTATGGCTACACCTTC.

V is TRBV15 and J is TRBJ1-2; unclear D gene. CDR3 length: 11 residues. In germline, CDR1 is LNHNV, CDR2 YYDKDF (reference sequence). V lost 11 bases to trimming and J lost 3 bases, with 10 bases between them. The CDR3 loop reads CACEGDYGYTF. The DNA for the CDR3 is TGTGCCTGCGAGGGAGACTATGGCTACACCTTC.

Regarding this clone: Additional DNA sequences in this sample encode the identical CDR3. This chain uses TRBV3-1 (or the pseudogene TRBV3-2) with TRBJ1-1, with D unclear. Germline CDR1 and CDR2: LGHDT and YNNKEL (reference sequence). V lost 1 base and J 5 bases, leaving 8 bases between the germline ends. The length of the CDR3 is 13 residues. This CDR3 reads CASSQVGGTEAFF. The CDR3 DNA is TGTGCCAGCAGCCAAGTCGGCGGTACTGAAGCTTTCTTT.

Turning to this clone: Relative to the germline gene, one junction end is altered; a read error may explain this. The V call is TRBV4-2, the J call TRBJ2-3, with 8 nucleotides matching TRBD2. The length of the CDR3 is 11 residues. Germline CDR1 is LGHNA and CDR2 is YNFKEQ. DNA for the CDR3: TGTGCCAGCAGCCATGGGACTAGAGAAAGTTTT. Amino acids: CASSHGTRESF.

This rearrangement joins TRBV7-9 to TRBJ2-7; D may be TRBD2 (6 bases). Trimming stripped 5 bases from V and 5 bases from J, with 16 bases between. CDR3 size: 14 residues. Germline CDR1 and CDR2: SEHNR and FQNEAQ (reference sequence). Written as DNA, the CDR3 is TGTGCCAGCAGCCGAGGAGGGACGGGGCACGAGCAGTACTTC. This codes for CASSRGGTGHEQYF.

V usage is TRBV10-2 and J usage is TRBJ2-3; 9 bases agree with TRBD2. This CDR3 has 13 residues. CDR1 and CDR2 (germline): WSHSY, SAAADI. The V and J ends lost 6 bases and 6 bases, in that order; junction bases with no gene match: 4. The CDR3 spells CASSPSGMDTQYF. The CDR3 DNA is TGCGCCAGCAGCCCTAGCGGGATGGATACGCAGTATTTT.

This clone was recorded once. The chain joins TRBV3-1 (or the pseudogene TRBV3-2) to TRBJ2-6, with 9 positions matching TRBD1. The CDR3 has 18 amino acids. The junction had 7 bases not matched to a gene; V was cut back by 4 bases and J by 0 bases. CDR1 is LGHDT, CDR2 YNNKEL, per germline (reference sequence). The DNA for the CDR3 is TGTGCCAGCAGCCCAGGGGGACAGGGCAGCTCTGGGGCCAACGTCCTGACTTTC. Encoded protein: CASSPGGQGSSGANVLTF.

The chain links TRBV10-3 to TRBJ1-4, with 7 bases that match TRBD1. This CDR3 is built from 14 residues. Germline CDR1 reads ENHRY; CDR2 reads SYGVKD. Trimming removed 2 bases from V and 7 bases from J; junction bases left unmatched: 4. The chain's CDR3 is CAISERGPVEKLFF. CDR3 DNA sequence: TGTGCCATCAGTGAGAGGGGGCCGGTTGAAAAACTGTTTTTT.

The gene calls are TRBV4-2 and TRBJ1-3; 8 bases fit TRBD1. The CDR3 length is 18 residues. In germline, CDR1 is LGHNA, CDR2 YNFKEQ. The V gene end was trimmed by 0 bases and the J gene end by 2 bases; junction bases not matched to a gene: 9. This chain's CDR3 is CASSQDITGTGAGNTIYF. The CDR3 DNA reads TGTGCCAGCAGCCAAGATATAACCGGGACAGGTGCTGGAAACACCATATATTTT.

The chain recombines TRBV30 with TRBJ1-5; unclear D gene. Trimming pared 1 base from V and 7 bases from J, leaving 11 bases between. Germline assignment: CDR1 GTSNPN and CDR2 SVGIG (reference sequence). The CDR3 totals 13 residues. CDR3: CAWSGSPDQPQHF. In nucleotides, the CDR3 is TGTGCCTGGAGTGGATCACCGGACCAGCCCCAGCATTTT.

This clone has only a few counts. The CDR3 bases are TGTGCCAGCAGTCACGGACAGATCACTGAAGCTTTCTTT. It encodes CASSHGQITEAFF. V is TRBV27 and J is TRBJ1-1; a weak D match, TRBD1 (6 bases). The V end was cut by 5 bases, the J end by 4 bases, with 11 bases between. Germline CDR1 is MNHEY and CDR2 is SMNVEV (reference sequence). The length of the CDR3 is 13 residues.

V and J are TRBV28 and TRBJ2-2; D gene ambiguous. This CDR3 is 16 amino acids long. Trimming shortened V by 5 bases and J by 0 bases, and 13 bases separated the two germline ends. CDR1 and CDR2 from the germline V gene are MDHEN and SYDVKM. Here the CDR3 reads CASSPPRRTNTGELFF. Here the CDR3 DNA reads TGTGCCAGCAGTCCCCCCCGCAGGACGAACACCGGGGAGCTGTTTTTT.

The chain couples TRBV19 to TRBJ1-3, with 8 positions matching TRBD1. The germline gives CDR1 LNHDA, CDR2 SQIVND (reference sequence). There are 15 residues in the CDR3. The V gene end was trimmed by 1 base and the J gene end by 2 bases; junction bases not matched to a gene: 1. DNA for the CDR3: TGTGCCAGTAGTATAGCACAGGGGGCTGGAAACACCATATATTTT. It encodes CASSIAQGAGNTIYF.

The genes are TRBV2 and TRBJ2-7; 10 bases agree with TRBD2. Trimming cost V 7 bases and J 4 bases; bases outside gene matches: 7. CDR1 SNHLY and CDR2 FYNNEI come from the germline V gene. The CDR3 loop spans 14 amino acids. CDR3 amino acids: CASKGAGGPYEQYF. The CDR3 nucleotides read TGTGCCAGCAAGGGAGCGGGAGGGCCTTACGAGCAGTACTTC.

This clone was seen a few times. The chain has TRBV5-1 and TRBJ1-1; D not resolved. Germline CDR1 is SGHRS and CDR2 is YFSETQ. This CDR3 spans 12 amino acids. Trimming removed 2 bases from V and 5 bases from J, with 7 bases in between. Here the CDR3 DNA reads TGCGCCAGCAGCTTAGAAGGGACTGAAGCTTTCTTT. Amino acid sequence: CASSLEGTEAFF.